The source of this T cell receptor (beta chain) is a study of beta chain features in type 1 diabetes. The sample holds a few counts of this clone. What it recognizes is unknown. The CDR3 contains 16 residues. V was shortened by 0 bases and J by 6 bases, with 17 bases between the two germline ends. Germline V gene sequence: CDR1 SGDLS, CDR2 YYNGEE. On average, the one heparinised blood draw given by each donor was approximately 100 mL. General study findings and limits: Comparison showed that naive, central memory and Treg TCRB repertoires appeared more similar among patients than among healthy donors. In cDNA sequencing, cells with high TCR expression could be over-represented. Moderately but significantly shorter TCRB CDR3s were found in Type 1 diabetes patients in all four CD4+ subsets.

The isolated RNA, all of it, was reverse transcribed, so expressed TCRB transcripts were what got sequenced. Data came from immunoSEQ multiplex PCR; TCRdb stores just in-frame clones and leaves some out. The table lists about 230,000 clones, 9.6% of them singletons. Sequenced input: naive CD4+ T cells from blood. This sequence originates from a woman under 30 in good health. This chain joins TRBV9 and TRBJ2-3; TRBD2 is a possible D gene (6 bases). The CDR3: CASSVVSSLAVDTQYF. CDR3 in DNA: TGTGCCAGCAGCGTAGTGTCCTCACTAGCAGTGGATACGCAGTATTTT.